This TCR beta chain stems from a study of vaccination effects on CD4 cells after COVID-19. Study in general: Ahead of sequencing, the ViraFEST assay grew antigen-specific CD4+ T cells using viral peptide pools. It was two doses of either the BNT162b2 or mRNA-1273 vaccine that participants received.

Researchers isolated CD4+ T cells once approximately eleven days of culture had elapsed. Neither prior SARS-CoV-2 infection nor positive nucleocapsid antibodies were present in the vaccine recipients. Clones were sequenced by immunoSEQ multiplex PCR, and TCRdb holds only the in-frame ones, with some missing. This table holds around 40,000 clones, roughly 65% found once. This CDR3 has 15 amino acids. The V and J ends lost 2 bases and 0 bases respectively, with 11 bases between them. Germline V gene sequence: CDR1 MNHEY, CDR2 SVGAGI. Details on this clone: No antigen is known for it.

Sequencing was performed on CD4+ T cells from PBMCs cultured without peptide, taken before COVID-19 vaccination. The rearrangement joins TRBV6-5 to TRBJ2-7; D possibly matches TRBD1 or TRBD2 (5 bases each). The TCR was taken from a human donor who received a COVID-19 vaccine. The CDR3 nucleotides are TGTGCCAGCAGTTACGGGGGAGCGGACTCCTACGAGCAGTACTTC. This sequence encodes CASSYGGADSYEQYF.